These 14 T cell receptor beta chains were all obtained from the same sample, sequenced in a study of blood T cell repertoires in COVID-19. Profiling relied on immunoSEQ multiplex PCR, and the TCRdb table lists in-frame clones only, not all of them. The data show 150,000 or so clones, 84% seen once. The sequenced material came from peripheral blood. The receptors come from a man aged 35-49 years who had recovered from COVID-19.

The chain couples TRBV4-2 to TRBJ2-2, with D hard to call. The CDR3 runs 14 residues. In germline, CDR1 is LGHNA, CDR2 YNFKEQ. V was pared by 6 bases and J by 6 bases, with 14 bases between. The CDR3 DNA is TGTGCCAGCAGAGGTATCCAGGCATCCGGGGAGCTGTTTTTT. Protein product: CASRGIQASGELFF.

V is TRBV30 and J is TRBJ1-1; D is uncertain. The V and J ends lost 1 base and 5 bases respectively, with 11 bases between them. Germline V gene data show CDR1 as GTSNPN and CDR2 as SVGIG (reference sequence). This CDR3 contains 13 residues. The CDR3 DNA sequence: TGTGCCTGGAGTGAGGCAGCCGGGACTGAAGCTTTCTTT. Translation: CAWSEAAGTEAFF.

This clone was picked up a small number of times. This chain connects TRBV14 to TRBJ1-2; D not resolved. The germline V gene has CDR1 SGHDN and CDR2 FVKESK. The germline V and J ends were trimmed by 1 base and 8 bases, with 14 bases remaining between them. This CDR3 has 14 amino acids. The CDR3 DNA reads TGTGCCAGCAGCCAAGGACTCTTTCGAGGGGGCTACACCTTC. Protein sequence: CASSQGLFRGGYTF.

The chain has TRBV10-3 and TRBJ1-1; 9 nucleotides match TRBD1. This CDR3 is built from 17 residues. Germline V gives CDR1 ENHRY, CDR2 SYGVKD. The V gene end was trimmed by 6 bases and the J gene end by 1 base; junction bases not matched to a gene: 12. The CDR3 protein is CAISKTGGAVKNTEAFF. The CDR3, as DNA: TGTGCCATCAGCAAAACAGGGGGCGCGGTTAAGAACACTGAAGCTTTCTTT.

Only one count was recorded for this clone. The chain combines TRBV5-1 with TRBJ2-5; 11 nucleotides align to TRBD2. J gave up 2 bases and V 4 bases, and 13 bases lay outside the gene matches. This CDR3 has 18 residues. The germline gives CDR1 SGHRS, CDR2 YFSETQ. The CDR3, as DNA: TGCGCCAGCAGCCTCCGGAGTAGCGGGAGGGCCGGGCAAGAGACCCAGTACTTC. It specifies CASSLRSSGRAGQETQYF.

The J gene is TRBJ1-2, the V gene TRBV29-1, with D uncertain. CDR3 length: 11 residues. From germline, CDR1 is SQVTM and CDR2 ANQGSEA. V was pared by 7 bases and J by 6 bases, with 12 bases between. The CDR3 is CSALTQDGYTF. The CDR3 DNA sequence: TGCAGCGCCCTCACTCAGGATGGCTACACCTTC. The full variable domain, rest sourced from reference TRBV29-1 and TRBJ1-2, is SAVISQKPSRDICQRGTSLTIQCQVDSQVTMMFWYRQQPGQSLTLIATANQGSEATYESGFVIDKFPISRPNLTFSTLTVSNMSPEDSSIYLCSALTQDGYTFGSGTRLTVV.

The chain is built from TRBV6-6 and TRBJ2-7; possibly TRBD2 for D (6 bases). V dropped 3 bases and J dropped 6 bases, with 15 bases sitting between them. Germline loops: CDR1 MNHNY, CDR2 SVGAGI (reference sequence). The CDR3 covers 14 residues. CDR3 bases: TGTGCCAGCAGTTATCCTGGAGGGGTCCGCGAGCAGTACTTC. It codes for CASSYPGGVREQYF.

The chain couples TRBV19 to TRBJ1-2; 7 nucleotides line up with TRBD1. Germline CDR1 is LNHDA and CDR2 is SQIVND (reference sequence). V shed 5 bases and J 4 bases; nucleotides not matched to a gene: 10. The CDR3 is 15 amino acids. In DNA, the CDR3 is TGTGCCAGTAGTTCCCCGGGACAGATTCCCTATGGCTACACCTTC. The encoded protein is CASSSPGQIPYGYTF.

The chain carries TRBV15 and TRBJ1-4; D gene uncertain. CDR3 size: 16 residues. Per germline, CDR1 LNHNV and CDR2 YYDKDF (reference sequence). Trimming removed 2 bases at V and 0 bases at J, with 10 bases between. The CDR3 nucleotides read TGTGCCACCAGCAGATCCAGAGGGACAACTAATGAAAAACTGTTTTTT. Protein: CATSRSRGTTNEKLFF.

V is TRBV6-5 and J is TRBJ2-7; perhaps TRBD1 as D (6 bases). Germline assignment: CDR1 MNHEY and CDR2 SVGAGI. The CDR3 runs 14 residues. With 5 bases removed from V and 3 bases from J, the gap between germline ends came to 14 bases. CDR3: CASSPDRRHYEQYF. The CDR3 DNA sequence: TGTGCCAGCAGTCCTGACAGGAGACACTACGAGCAGTACTTC.

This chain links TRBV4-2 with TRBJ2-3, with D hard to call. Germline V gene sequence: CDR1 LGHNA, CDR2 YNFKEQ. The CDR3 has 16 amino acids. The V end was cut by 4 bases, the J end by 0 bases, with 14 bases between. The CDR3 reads CASSPKKDTSTDTQYF. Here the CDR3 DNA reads TGTGCCAGCAGCCCGAAAAAAGATACTAGCACAGATACGCAGTATTTT.

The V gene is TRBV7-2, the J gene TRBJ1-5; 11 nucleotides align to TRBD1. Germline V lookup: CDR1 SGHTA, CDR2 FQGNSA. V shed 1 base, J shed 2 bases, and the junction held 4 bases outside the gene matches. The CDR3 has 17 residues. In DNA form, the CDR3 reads TGTGCCAGCAGCTTAGGGGACAGGGGGTTGCGCAATCAGCCCCAGCATTTT. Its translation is CASSLGDRGLRNQPQHF. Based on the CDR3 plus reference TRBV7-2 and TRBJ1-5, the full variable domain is GAGVSQSPSNKVTEKGKDVELRCDPISGHTALYWYRQSLGQGLEFLIYFQGNSAPDKSGLPSDRFSAERTGGSVSTLTIQRTQQEDSAVYLCASSLGDRGLRNQPQHFGDGTRLSIL.

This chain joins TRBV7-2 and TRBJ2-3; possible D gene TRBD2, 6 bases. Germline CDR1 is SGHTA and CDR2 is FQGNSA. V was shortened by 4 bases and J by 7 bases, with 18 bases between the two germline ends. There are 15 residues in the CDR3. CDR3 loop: CASSWTKASQNTQYF. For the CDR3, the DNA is TGTGCCAGCAGCTGGACTAAAGCCTCACAAAATACGCAGTATTTT.

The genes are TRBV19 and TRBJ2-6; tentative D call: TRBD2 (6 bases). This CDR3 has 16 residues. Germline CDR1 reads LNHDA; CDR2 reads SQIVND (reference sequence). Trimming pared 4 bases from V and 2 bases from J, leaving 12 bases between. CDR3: CASSKREEAGANVLTF. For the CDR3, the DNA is TGTGCCAGTAGTAAAAGGGAGGAAGCTGGGGCCAACGTCCTGACTTTC.